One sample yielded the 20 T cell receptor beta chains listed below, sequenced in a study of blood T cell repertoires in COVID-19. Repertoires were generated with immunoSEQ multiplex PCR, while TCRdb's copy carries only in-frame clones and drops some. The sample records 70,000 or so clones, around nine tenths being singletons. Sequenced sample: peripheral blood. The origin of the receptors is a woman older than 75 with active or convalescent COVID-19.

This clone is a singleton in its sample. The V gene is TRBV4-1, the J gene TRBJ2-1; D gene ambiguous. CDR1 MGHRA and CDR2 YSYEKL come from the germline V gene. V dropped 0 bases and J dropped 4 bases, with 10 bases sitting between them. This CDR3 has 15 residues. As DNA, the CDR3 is TGCGCCAGCAGCCAAGACCCCCCCGGGTACAATGAGCAGTTCTTC. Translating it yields CASSQDPPGYNEQFF.

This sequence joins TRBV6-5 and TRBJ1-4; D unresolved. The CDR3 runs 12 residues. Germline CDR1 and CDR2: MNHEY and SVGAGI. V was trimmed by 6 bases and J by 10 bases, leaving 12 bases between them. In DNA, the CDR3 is TGTGCCAGCAGCCCACAACGTGGAAAACTGTTTTTT. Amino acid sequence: CASSPQRGKLFF.

The CDR3 protein is CASSPVPSGGGTDTQYF. The CDR3 DNA follows: TGTGCCAGCAGCCCAGTCCCTAGCGGGGGGGGCACAGATACGCAGTATTTT. The chain joins TRBV7-2 to TRBJ2-3; 12 nucleotides line up with TRBD2. Germline CDR1 is SGHTA and CDR2 is FQGNSA. The CDR3 runs to 17 residues. V gave up 5 bases and J gave up 1 base; unmatched junction bases: 7.

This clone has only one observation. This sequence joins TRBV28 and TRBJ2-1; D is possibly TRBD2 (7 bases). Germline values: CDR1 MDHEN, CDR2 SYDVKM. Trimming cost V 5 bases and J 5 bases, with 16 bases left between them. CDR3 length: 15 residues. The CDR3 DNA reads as TGTGCCAGCAGTCTCCCGGGGGGCCCCAACAATGAGCAGTTCTTC. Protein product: CASSLPGGPNNEQFF. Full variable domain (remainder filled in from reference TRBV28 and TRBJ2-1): DVKVTQSSRYLVKRTGEKVFLECVQDMDHENMFWYRQDPGLGLRLIYFSYDVKMKEKGDIPEGYSVSREKKERFSLILESASTNQTSMYLCASSLPGGPNNEQFFGPGTRLTVL.

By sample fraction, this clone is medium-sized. This chain's CDR3 is CASGPEAEYNEQFF. Written as DNA, the CDR3 is TGTGCCAGCGGCCCGGAGGCGGAGTACAATGAGCAGTTCTTC. This chain uses TRBV6-2 or TRBV6-3 with TRBJ2-1; tentative D call: TRBD2 (5 bases). This CDR3 comprises 14 residues. Per germline, CDR1 MNHEY and CDR2 SVGEGT. Trimming shortened V by 8 bases and J by 4 bases, and 15 bases separated the two germline ends.

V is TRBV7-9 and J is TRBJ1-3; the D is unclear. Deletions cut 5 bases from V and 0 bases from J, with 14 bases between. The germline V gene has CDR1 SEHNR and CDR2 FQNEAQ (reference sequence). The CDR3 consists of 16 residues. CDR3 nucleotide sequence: TGTGCCAGCAGCCCCCGAGCGTATTCCTCTGGAAACACCATATATTTT. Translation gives CASSPRAYSSGNTIYF.

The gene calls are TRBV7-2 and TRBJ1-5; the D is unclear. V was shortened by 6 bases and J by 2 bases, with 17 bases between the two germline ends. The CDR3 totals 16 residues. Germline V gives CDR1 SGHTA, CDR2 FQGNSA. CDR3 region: CASSREGVSGNQPQHF. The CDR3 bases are TGTGCCAGCAGTCGAGAAGGCGTCAGCGGCAATCAGCCCCAGCATTTT. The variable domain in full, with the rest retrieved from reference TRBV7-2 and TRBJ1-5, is GAGVSQSPSNKVTEKGKDVELRCDPISGHTALYWYRQSLGQGLEFLIYFQGNSAPDKSGLPSDRFSAERTGGSVSTLTIQRTQQEDSAVYLCASSREGVSGNQPQHFGDGTRLSIL.

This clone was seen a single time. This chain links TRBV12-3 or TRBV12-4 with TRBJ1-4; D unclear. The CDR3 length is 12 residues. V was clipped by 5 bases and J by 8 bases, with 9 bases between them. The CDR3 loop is CASSKTYEKLFF. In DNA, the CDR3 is TGTGCCAGCAGTAAGACATACGAAAAACTGTTTTTT.

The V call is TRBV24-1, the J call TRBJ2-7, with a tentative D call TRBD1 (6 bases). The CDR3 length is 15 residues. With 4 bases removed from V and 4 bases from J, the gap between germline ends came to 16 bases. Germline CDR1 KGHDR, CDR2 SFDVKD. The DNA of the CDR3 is TGTGCCACCAGTGACACACAGGGAGTTCTATACGAGCAGTACTTC. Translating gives CATSDTQGVLYEQYF.

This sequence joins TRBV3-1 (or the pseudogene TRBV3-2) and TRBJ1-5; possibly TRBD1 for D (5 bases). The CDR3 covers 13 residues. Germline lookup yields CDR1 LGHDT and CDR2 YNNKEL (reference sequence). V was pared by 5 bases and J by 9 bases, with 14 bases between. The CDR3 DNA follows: TGTGCCAGCAGCTACGTGCAGGGAACGCCCCAGCATTTT. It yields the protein CASSYVQGTPQHF.

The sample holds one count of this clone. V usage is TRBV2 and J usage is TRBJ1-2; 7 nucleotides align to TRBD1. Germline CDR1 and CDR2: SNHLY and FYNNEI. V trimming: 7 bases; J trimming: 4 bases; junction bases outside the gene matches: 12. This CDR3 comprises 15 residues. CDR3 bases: TGTGCCAGCAATCCCTCCATGGGACAGATCTATGGCTACACCTTC. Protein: CASNPSMGQIYGYTF.

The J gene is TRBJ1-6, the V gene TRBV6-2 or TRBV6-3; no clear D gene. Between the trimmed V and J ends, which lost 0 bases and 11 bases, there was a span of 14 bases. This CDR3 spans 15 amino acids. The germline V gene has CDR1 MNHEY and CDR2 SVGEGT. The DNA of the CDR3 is TGTGCCAGCAGTTACTCGAGAATGGAGAAGCCACCCCTCCACTTT. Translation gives CASSYSRMEKPPLHF.

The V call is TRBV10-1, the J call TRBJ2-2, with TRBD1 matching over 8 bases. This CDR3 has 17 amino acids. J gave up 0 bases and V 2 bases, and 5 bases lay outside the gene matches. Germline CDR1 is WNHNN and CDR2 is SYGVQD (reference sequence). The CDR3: CASSEGGQEPNTGELFF. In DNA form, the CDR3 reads TGCGCCAGCAGTGAGGGGGGACAGGAGCCGAACACCGGGGAGCTGTTTTTT.

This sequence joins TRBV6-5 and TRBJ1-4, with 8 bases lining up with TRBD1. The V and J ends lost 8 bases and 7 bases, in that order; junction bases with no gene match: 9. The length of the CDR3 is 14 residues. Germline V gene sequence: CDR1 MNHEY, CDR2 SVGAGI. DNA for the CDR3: TGTGCCAGCTCCACAGGGGGTCTCGGTGAAAAACTGTTTTTT. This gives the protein CASSTGGLGEKLFF.

The CDR3 DNA is TGTGCCAGCAGCGATAGCGGGAACTCCTACGAGCAGTACTTC. It codes for CASSDSGNSYEQYF. This chain links TRBV7-2 with TRBJ2-7; 8 bases map to TRBD2. The CDR3 loop spans 14 amino acids. CDR1 SGHTA and CDR2 FQGNSA come from the germline V gene. The V and J ends lost 5 bases and 0 bases, in that order; junction bases with no gene match: 3.

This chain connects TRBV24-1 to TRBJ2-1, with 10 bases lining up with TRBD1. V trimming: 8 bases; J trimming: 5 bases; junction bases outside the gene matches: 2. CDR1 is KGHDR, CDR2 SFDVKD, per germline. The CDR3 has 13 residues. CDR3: CATIGQGDNEQFF. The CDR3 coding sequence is TGTGCCACCATTGGACAGGGGGACAATGAGCAGTTCTTC.

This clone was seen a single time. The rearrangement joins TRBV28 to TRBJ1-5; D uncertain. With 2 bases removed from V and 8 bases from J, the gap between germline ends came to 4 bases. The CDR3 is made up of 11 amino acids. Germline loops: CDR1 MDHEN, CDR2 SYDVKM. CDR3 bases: TGTGCCAGCAGTTTAACTGAGCCCCAGCATTTT. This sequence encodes CASSLTEPQHF. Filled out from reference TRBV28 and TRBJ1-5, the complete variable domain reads DVKVTQSSRYLVKRTGEKVFLECVQDMDHENMFWYRQDPGLGLRLIYFSYDVKMKEKGDIPEGYSVSREKKERFSLILESASTNQTSMYLCASSLTEPQHFGDGTRLSIL.

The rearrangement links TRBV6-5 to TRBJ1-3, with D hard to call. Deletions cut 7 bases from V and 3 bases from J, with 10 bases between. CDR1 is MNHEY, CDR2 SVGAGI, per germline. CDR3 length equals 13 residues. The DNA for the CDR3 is TGTGCCAGCACCGGAGGCAATGGAAACACCATATATTTT. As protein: CASTGGNGNTIYF.

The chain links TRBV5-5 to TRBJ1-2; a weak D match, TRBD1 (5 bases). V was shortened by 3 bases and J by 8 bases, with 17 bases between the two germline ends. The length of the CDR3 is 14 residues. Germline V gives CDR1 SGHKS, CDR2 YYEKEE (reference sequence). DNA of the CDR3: TGTGCCAGCAGCTCCCGGGGGGATACCAGCGGCTACACCTTC. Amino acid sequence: CASSSRGDTSGYTF.

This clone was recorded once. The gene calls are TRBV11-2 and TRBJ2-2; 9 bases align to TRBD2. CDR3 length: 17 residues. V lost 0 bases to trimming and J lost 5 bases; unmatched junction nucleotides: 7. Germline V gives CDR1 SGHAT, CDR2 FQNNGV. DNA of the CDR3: TGTGCCAGCAGCTTAGAGGGGCTAGCGGGGAGTACCGGGGAGCTGTTTTTT. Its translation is CASSLEGLAGSTGELFF.